What follows is one T cell receptor (beta chain) and its context. CDR1 MNHEY and CDR2 SMNVEV come from the germline V gene (reference sequence). Deletions cut 4 bases from V and 1 base from J, with 11 bases between. The CDR3 sequence is 16 residues long. This record comes from a study of shared T cell receptors in the human thymus. Some clones are missing from TCRdb's copy, which holds only in-frame ones; the method was immunoSEQ multiplex PCR. The sample includes hundreds of thousands of clones, approximately 83% seen only once; the top ten take more than 0.01%. This sample was shared with a second study, whose subject was human thymus T cells. Per that paper: In corrective heart surgery, resections were taken, and these provided the thymus tissue. Gene usage (both V and J) appeared biased in thymic and blood repertoires. Thymic repertoires from unrelated individuals overlapped highly, related research reported.

This TCR derives from a girl less than two years old with a congenital heart defect. What was sequenced was thymocytes. V gene TRBV27 combines with J gene TRBJ2-6; D uncertain. This chain's CDR3 is CASSSPTDSGANVLTF. In DNA, the CDR3 is TGTGCCAGCAGTTCCCCGACTGATTCTGGGGCCAACGTCCTGACTTTC.